This TCR beta chain was identified in a study of blood T cell repertoires in COVID-19. The table came from immunoSEQ multiplex PCR; TCRdb's copy has only in-frame clones and leaves some out. Of approximately 340,000 clones listed, roughly 90% are singletons. V lost 8 bases, J lost 4 bases, and 17 bases lay in between. The CDR3 covers 14 residues. The germline CDR1 and CDR2 sequences are MNHEY and SVGAGI. The chain has TRBV6-5 and TRBJ1-2, with D perhaps TRBD1 (6 bases). The sequence derives from a woman aged 40 to 50 who had been exposed to COVID-19. Sequencing was done on a sample of PBMCs or T cells enriched from blood (not recorded which). The CDR3 loop reads CASGRGGAGYGYTF. The DNA for the CDR3 is TGTGCCAGCGGGAGAGGGGGGGCTGGCTATGGCTACACCTTC.